This T cell receptor beta chain is drawn from a study of identical twins. Study-wide results and caveats: Out-of-frame alpha sequences common to twins exhibited a surplus of low generation probability. The authors noted that invariant MAIT and iNKT cells could partly confound zero-insertion analyses. Cord blood beta clonotypes present at high abundance carried fewer insertions; no such pattern appeared in memory repertoires. The same donors were not followed; conclusions instead depended on cross-sectional statistical analysis.

This clonotype was picked up a small number of times. Its specificity is not known. TCRdb processed the 5' RACE reads anew with MiXCR; each CDR3 protein has one entry. The table has hundreds of thousands of distinct CDR3 sequences, more than 13% seen once. The CDR3 has 14 residues. Per germline, CDR1 PRHDT and CDR2 FYEKMQ (reference sequence). V dropped 1 base and J dropped 6 bases, with 11 bases sitting between them. The chain joins TRBV13 to TRBJ2-3; D uncertain. The specimen sequenced was memory (CD45RO+) T cells sorted from blood. This TCR was sampled from a woman aged 18-29 years in good health. The CDR3 sequence is CASSLDGIGDTQYF. In DNA form, the CDR3 reads TGTGCCAGCAGCTTAGACGGCATCGGCGATACGCAGTATTTT.